Below, 23 T cell receptor beta chains from the same sample are listed, as sequenced in a study of shared clonotypes between healthy human individuals. Repertoires were generated with immunoSEQ multiplex PCR, while TCRdb's copy carries only in-frame clones and drops some. This repertoire shows roughly 2,300,000 clones, 92% found once; its top ten account for around 0.38%. The sequenced material came from naive CD4+ T cells from PBMCs. Subset meaning: CD45RA+ positively selected. The receptor set was obtained from a man aged 18 to 30 in good health. Some clones in this sample may be carry-over from other donors' samples.

A word on this clone: Within the sample, other DNA sequences also encode this same CDR3. This chain uses TRBV18 with TRBJ2-5, with D uncertain. CDR1 and CDR2 (germline): KGHSH, LQKENI. This CDR3 has 15 residues. The V end lost 2 bases, the J end lost 1 base, and 11 bases lay between the germline ends. The chain's CDR3 is CASSPFAGLQETQYF. The CDR3 DNA reads TGTGCCAGCTCACCATTTGCTGGGCTCCAAGAGACCCAGTACTTC.

Regarding this clone: This sample also contains other DNA sequences that code for the same CDR3. The chain combines TRBV5-1 with TRBJ2-2, with a weak D call TRBD2 (6 bases). Trimming left V 0 bases short and J 2 bases short, with 8 bases between. This CDR3 comprises 15 residues. Germline values: CDR1 SGHRS, CDR2 YFSETQ. CDR3 loop: CASSLVAGNTGELFF. In DNA form, the CDR3 reads TGCGCCAGCAGCTTGGTTGCGGGAAACACCGGGGAGCTGTTTTTT.

The rearrangement joins TRBV2 to TRBJ2-7, with TRBD1 matching over 7 bases. The CDR3 has 15 amino acids. Unmatched junction bases numbered 13, after V lost 6 bases and J lost 5 bases. The germline V gene has CDR1 SNHLY and CDR2 FYNNEI. Here the CDR3 DNA reads TGTGCCAGCAGAGGCACAGGGGCTCCTCTCCACGAGCAGTACTTC. Amino acid sequence: CASRGTGAPLHEQYF.

On this clone: In the same sample, other DNA sequences code for this CDR3. This chain uses TRBV5-1 with TRBJ2-7, with TRBD2 matching 7 bases. The V gene's germline CDR1 is SGHRS and CDR2 YFSETQ. The CDR3 runs 14 residues. Unmatched junction bases numbered 5, after V lost 0 bases and J lost 5 bases. In nucleotides, the CDR3 is TGCGCCAGCAGCTTGGTCCGGGGGGTGAACGAGCAGTACTTC. Protein: CASSLVRGVNEQYF.

The rearrangement joins TRBV15 to TRBJ2-5; possibly TRBD1 or TRBD2 for D (5 bases each). This CDR3 is 14 amino acids long. V was cut by 1 base and J by 5 bases, with 11 bases left in between. Germline CDR1 reads LNHNV; CDR2 reads YYDKDF (reference sequence). The CDR3 spells CATSRVWGSETQYF. The CDR3 nucleotides read TGTGCCACCAGCAGAGTCTGGGGGTCGGAGACCCAGTACTTC.

The rearrangement links TRBV5-4 to TRBJ1-2, with 9 bases matching TRBD1. The CDR3 totals 16 residues. Germline CDR1 SGHNT, CDR2 YYREEE (reference sequence). V lost 6 bases and J lost 7; bases outside the gene matches: 16. CDR3: CASTASVGTGSGGYTF. The CDR3 DNA follows: TGTGCCAGCACAGCTTCCGTTGGGACAGGGTCGGGTGGCTACACCTTC.

Only a few counts were recorded for this clone. The chain links TRBV29-1 to TRBJ1-1, with D maybe TRBD1 (6 bases). CDR1 and CDR2 from the germline V gene are SQVTM and ANQGSEA. V dropped 7 bases and J dropped 1 base, with 10 bases sitting between them. This CDR3 spans 12 amino acids. This chain's CDR3 is CSARQENTEAFF. The CDR3 DNA reads as TGCAGCGCCCGACAGGAGAACACTGAAGCTTTCTTT.

This chain connects TRBV28 to TRBJ2-1, with D possibly matching TRBD2 (6 bases). Germline-derived CDR1 and CDR2 are MDHEN and SYDVKM. Trimming took 9 bases from V and 10 from J, leaving 19 bases between them. The CDR3 is made up of 13 amino acids. The CDR3 bases are TGTGCCAGGCCGACAAGGGGAGGCGACGAGCAGTTCTTC. This translates into CARPTRGGDEQFF.

The sample holds a few counts of this clone. One junction end disagrees with the germline gene, perhaps due to a read error. This rearrangement joins TRBV18 to TRBJ1-3; D uncertain. The CDR3 spans 11 residues. The germline gives CDR1 KGHSH, CDR2 LQKENI. The CDR3 loop reads CASSPSGPPVF. As DNA, the CDR3 is TGTGCCAGCTCACCGTCAGGCCCTCCGGTTTTT.

The chain has TRBV18 and TRBJ1-5; 7 positions match TRBD1. The CDR3 is 15 residues long. Per the germline V gene, CDR1 is KGHSH and CDR2 is LQKENI. The trim removed 0 bases at V and 7 bases at J, leaving 6 bases unmatched. The CDR3 DNA follows: TGTGCCAGCTCACCACCGGGCAGGGGGAACCAGCCCCAGCATTTT. It yields the protein CASSPPGRGNQPQHF. The variable domain in full, completed from reference TRBV18 and TRBJ1-5, reads NAGVMQNPRHLVRRRGQEARLRCSPMKGHSHVYWYRQLPEEGLKFMVYLQKENIIDESGMPKERFSAEFPKEGPSILRIQQVVRGDSAAYFCASSPPGRGNQPQHFGDGTRLSIL.

In this sample, this clone turned up a few times. The chain links TRBV9 to TRBJ2-4, with 7 nucleotides matching TRBD1. The germline CDR1 and CDR2 sequences are SGDLS and YYNGEE. V lost 4 bases and J lost 5; bases outside the gene matches: 3. The CDR3 sequence is 13 residues long. CDR3 nucleotide sequence: TGTGCCAGCAGCATGGGGACAGAAAACATTCAGTACTTC. Translated, it gives CASSMGTENIQYF.

The chain links TRBV28 to TRBJ2-5, with 10 nucleotides matching TRBD2. This CDR3 has 19 residues. V trimming: 3 bases; J trimming: 2 bases; junction bases outside the gene matches: 15. Germline CDR1 and CDR2: MDHEN and SYDVKM. CDR3 amino acids: CASSFVFRLAGAPQETQYF. The CDR3 DNA follows: TGTGCCAGCAGTTTTGTCTTTAGGCTAGCGGGAGCCCCTCAAGAGACCCAGTACTTC.

This chain uses TRBV6-1 with TRBJ2-1; TRBD2 matches 13 bases. Germline loops: CDR1 MNHNS, CDR2 SASEGT. The length of the CDR3 is 15 residues. V trimming: 6 bases; J trimming: 6 bases; junction bases outside the gene matches: 5. CDR3 sequence reads: CASRRTSGSFNEQFF. The CDR3 coding sequence is TGTGCCAGCAGGCGGACTAGCGGGAGTTTCAATGAGCAGTTCTTC.

This chain connects TRBV28 to TRBJ1-5; D unresolved. The CDR3 runs 14 residues. Per the germline V gene, CDR1 is MDHEN and CDR2 is SYDVKM. Trimming took off 5 bases at V and 6 bases at J, with 14 bases between the two ends. The CDR3 bases are TGTGCCAGCAGTGTACCCCAGTTTCCTCAGCCCCAGCATTTT. This translates into CASSVPQFPQPQHF. The full variable domain, rest sourced from reference TRBV28 and TRBJ1-5, is DVKVTQSSRYLVKRTGEKVFLECVQDMDHENMFWYRQDPGLGLRLIYFSYDVKMKEKGDIPEGYSVSREKKERFSLILESASTNQTSMYLCASSVPQFPQPQHFGDGTRLSIL.

The gene calls are TRBV7-9 and TRBJ2-1, with 13 positions matching TRBD2. Germline trimming cut 5 bases from V and 7 bases from J; bases unmatched to any gene: 14. CDR1 and CDR2 (germline): SEHNR, FQNEAQ (reference sequence). The length of the CDR3 is 18 residues. The CDR3 nucleotides are TGTGCCAGCAGCCCCGGGACGCCCCGACTAGCGGGGGGTAATGAGCAGTTCTTC. Amino acid sequence: CASSPGTPRLAGGNEQFF.

The CDR3 region has the DNA TGTGCCAGCAGCCCCGACGGTGGCAATCAGCCCCAGCATTTT. Translated: CASSPDGGNQPQHF. The chain employs TRBV11-2 and TRBJ1-5; no clear D. CDR3 size: 14 residues. Deletions cut 5 bases from V and 2 bases from J, with 10 bases between. Germline V gene sequence: CDR1 SGHAT, CDR2 FQNNGV.

This chain connects TRBV27 to TRBJ1-1; D unclear. V lost 6 bases and J 11 bases, leaving 16 bases between the germline ends. The CDR3 is made up of 12 amino acids. Germline V CDR1 and CDR2: MNHEY, SMNVEV (reference sequence). CDR3 protein: CASSSRFSGAFF. The DNA of the CDR3 is TGTGCCAGCAGCTCTAGATTTTCGGGGGCTTTCTTT.

This chain links TRBV19 with TRBJ2-1; D might be TRBD2 (7 bases). V was shortened by 6 bases and J by 5 bases, with 23 bases between the two germline ends. The CDR3 extends over 17 amino acids. Germline values: CDR1 LNHDA, CDR2 SQIVND (reference sequence). The chain's CDR3 is CASSYREGTRGDNEQFF. CDR3 bases: TGTGCCAGTAGCTATAGGGAGGGGACACGGGGCGACAATGAGCAGTTCTTC. The variable domain in full, completed from reference TRBV19 and TRBJ2-1, reads DGGITQSPKYLFRKEGQNVTLSCEQNLNHDAMYWYRQDPGQGLRLIYYSQIVNDFQKGDIAEGYSVSREKKESFPLTVTSAQKNPTAFYLCASSYREGTRGDNEQFFGPGTRLTVL.

The chain carries TRBV18 and TRBJ2-1; D unclear. Germline V gene data show CDR1 as KGHSH and CDR2 as LQKENI. Between the trimmed V and J ends, which lost 3 bases and 2 bases, there was a span of 11 bases. This CDR3 is built from 15 residues. The CDR3 DNA reads as TGTGCCAGCTCACCCTCTAGGGCCCCCTACAATGAGCAGTTCTTC. Amino acids: CASSPSRAPYNEQFF.

This sequence joins TRBV7-3 and TRBJ2-2; 7 nucleotides align to TRBD1. V lost 3 bases and J lost 0; bases outside the gene matches: 1. The CDR3 has 15 residues. Germline CDR1 reads SGHTA; CDR2 reads FQGTGA. CDR3: CASSLGQTNTGELFF. The CDR3, as DNA: TGTGCCAGCAGCTTGGGACAGACGAACACCGGGGAGCTGTTTTTT.

The chain uses TRBV5-1 and TRBJ2-3, with 10 bases aligning to TRBD2. V was pared by 5 bases and J by 4 bases, with 4 bases of the junction left unmatched. In germline, CDR1 is SGHRS, CDR2 YFSETQ. This CDR3 region has 14 residues. Here the CDR3 DNA reads TGCGCCAGCAGAGGGACTAGCGAGGCAGATACGCAGTATTTT. Its protein is CASRGTSEADTQYF.

The chain is built from TRBV11-2 and TRBJ2-7; the match to TRBD1 covers 7 bases. The CDR3 has 12 amino acids. Germline lookup yields CDR1 SGHAT and CDR2 FQNNGV. V lost 5 bases to trimming and J lost 7 bases; unmatched junction nucleotides: 5. CDR3 sequence: CASSQPGQEQYF. In DNA form, the CDR3 reads TGTGCCAGCAGCCAGCCGGGACAGGAGCAGTACTTC.

The genes are TRBV27 and TRBJ1-6; D gene unclear. V shed 2 bases and J shed 10 bases, with 12 bases lying between them. CDR3 length equals 14 residues. Per the germline V gene, CDR1 is MNHEY and CDR2 is SMNVEV (reference sequence). The CDR3 DNA follows: TGTGCCAGCAGTTTAAGTGGGGTCGGATCACCCCTCCACTTT. Translation: CASSLSGVGSPLHF.